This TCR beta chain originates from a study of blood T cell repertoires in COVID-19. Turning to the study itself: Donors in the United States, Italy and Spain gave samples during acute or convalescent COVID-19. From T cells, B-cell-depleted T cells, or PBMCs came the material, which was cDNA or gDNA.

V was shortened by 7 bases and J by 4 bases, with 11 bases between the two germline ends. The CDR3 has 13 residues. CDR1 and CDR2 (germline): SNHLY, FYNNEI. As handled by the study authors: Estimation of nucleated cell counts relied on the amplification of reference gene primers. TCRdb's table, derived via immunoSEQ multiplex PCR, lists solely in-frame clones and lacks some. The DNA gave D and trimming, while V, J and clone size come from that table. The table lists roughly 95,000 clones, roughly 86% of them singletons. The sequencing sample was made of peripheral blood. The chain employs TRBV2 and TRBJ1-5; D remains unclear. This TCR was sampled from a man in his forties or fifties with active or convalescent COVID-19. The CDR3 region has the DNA TGTGCCAGCATGGTCCAGTTAAATCAGCCCCAGCATTTT. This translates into CASMVQLNQPQHF.